Listed below are T cell receptor beta chains from one sample, sequenced in a study of blood T cell repertoires in COVID-19. The data were produced by immunoSEQ multiplex PCR, yet TCRdb's version contains in-frame clones alone and is incomplete. The table lists around 240,000 clones, approximately 84% of them singletons. Material: peripheral blood. These receptor sequences come from a woman aged 25 to 39 who had recovered from COVID-19. The CDR3 runs from the conserved cysteine through the conserved F or W. A D gene is named only where the DNA matches it firmly. Rows give clone size only sometimes, using once, few, many, or a class for an expanded clone.

D gene	V gene	clone size	J gene	CDR3 protein	CDR3 DNA
TRBD2	TRBV24-1	NA	TRBJ2-3	CATSDSRTSGGLTDTQYF	TGTGCCACCAGTGATAGTCGGACTAGCGGGGGATTAACAGATACGCAGTATTTT
TRBD1	TRBV19	NA	TRBJ1-5	CASSAGQGPLPQHF	TGTGCCAGTAGTGCGGGACAGGGGCCACTGCCCCAGCATTTT
TRBD1	TRBV3-1/TRBV3-2	NA	TRBJ2-7	CASSQSPGTGGGEQYF	TGTGCCAGCAGCCAAAGTCCCGGGACAGGGGGCGGCGAGCAGTACTTC
TRBD2	TRBV4-1	NA	TRBJ2-7	CASSQEGEGRGEQYF	TGCGCCAGCAGCCAAGAAGGGGAGGGGCGCGGCGAGCAGTACTTC
NA	TRBV7-2	NA	TRBJ2-1	CASTFAVYNEQFF	TGTGCCAGCACCTTCGCGGTGTACAATGAGCAGTTCTTC
TRBD2	TRBV30	NA	TRBJ2-1	CAWGGLADTYNEQFF	TGTGCCTGGGGTGGTCTAGCGGATACCTACAATGAGCAGTTCTTC
NA	TRBV11-2	NA	TRBJ2-7	CASSLALGTYTYEQYF	TGTGCCAGCAGCTTAGCCCTGGGGACATATACCTACGAGCAGTACTTC
NA	TRBV5-5	NA	TRBJ2-3	CASSQITDTQYF	TGTGCCAGCAGCCAGATCACAGATACGCAGTATTTT
TRBD1	TRBV18	NA	TRBJ2-7	CASSPGQGATYEQYF	TGTGCCAGCTCACCGGGACAGGGTGCCACCTACGAGCAGTACTTC
TRBD2	TRBV5-1	NA	TRBJ2-1	CASSGGAGNSYNEQFF	TGCGCCAGCAGCGGGGGAGCGGGGAACTCCTACAATGAGCAGTTCTTC
TRBD1	TRBV7-3	NA	TRBJ1-1	CASSPRQGLNTEAFF	TGTGCCAGCAGCCCCAGACAGGGTTTGAACACTGAAGCTTTCTTT
NA	TRBV29-1	NA	TRBJ1-1	CSVEGGGAFF	TGCAGCGTTGAAGGAGGGGGAGCTTTCTTT
TRBD1	TRBV18	NA	TRBJ2-7	CASSPRGTGGGYEQYF	TGTGCCAGCTCACCACGAGGGACAGGGGGAGGCTACGAGCAGTACTTC
NA	TRBV11-2	NA	TRBJ2-5	CASSLAQETQYF	TGTGCCAGCAGCTTAGCGCAGGAGACCCAGTACTTC
NA	TRBV19	NA	TRBJ1-1	CATRDTEAFF	TGTGCCACCCGGGACACTGAAGCTTTCTTT
TRBD2	TRBV7-6	NA	TRBJ2-7	CASSFRGDYEQYF	TGTGCCAGCAGCTTCCGGGGGGACTACGAGCAGTACTTC
NA	TRBV5-1	NA	TRBJ2-3	CASSEEGASTDTQYF	TGCGCCAGCTCCGAGGAGGGGGCGAGCACAGATACGCAGTATTTT
TRBD1	TRBV5-1	NA	TRBJ2-2	CASSLDRGNTGELFF	TGCGCCAGCAGCTTGGACAGGGGAAACACCGGGGAGCTGTTTTTT
NA	TRBV7-3	NA	TRBJ2-2	CASSLTVSGELFF	TGTGCCAGCAGCTTAACCGTCTCCGGGGAGCTGTTTTTT
TRBD2	TRBV7-2	few	TRBJ2-2	CASSFTSGGANTGELFF	TGTGCCAGCAGCTTTACTAGCGGGGGGGCGAACACCGGGGAGCTGTTTTTT
NA	TRBV18	NA	TRBJ2-5	CASSPLPAGELGQETQYF	TGTGCCAGCTCACCACTTCCCGCAGGGGAGTTAGGGCAAGAGACCCAGTACTTC
TRBD1	TRBV7-2	NA	TRBJ1-2	CASSIYRGPMDGYTF	TGTGCCAGCAGCATCTACAGGGGGCCCATGGATGGCTACACCTTC
TRBD1	TRBV6-1	few	TRBJ1-6	CASSEQGVRAPLHF	TGTGCCAGCAGTGAACAGGGGGTTAGGGCACCCCTCCACTTT
NA	TRBV6-6	NA	TRBJ2-2	CAGRDTGELFF	TGTGCCGGGCGGGACACCGGGGAGCTGTTTTTT
TRBD2	TRBV6-2/TRBV6-3	NA	TRBJ2-7	CASSYPGLAGGEAYEQYF	TGTGCCAGCAGTTACCCGGGACTAGCGGGGGGCGAGGCCTACGAGCAGTACTTC
TRBD2	TRBV28	once	TRBJ2-7	CASSLAGGPHEQYF	TGTGCCAGCAGCCTAGCGGGGGGGCCCCACGAGCAGTACTTC
TRBD1	TRBV23-1	NA	TRBJ1-6	CASSQLPGGAKSPLHF	TGCGCCAGCAGTCAATTACCAGGGGGCGCAAAATCACCCCTCCACTTT
NA	TRBV12-5	NA	TRBJ2-3	CASGQLVRAVDTQYF	TGTGCTAGTGGGCAACTGGTGAGGGCAGTAGATACGCAGTATTTT
NA	TRBV9	NA	TRBJ1-2	CASSVAGGYGYTF	TGTGCCAGCAGCGTAGCAGGTGGCTATGGCTACACCTTC
TRBD2	TRBV12-3/TRBV12-4	NA	TRBJ2-1	CASTRGASGKQFF	TGTGCCAGCACACGCGGGGCTAGCGGTAAGCAGTTCTTC
NA	TRBV7-9	NA	TRBJ1-4	CASSLRGSTNEKLFF	TGTGCCAGCAGCTTAAGGGGGTCGACTAATGAAAAACTGTTTTTT
NA	TRBV3-1/TRBV3-2	once	TRBJ1-4	CASSQTPIPPNEKLFF	TGTGCCAGCAGCCAAACACCAATCCCTCCTAATGAAAAACTGTTTTTT
NA	TRBV6-1	NA	TRBJ2-2	CASSEVYEAGELFF	TGTGCCAGCAGTGAAGTATACGAGGCCGGGGAGCTGTTTTTT